This is a list of T cell receptor beta chains from one sample in a study of type 1 regulatory T cells. Which antigens these TCRs recognize remains unknown. Using its own MiXCR run on the reads, TCRdb lists one record per CDR3 protein. The sample consists of 6,300 or so distinct CDR3 sequences, 30% to 40% of them appearing once. Sequences were obtained from cultured type 1 regulatory T (Tr1) cells, either the whole culture or a sorted fraction (not recorded which). The receptors come from a human donor in good health. The CDR3 runs from the conserved cysteine through the conserved F or W. Size values are once, few and many counts, or a class for expanded clones, and some rows have none.

>NA|TRBJ1-4|TRBV4-2
CASSQEWSGAATNEKLFF
>few|TRBJ2-7|TRBV7-2
CASSLGTGTGAYEQYF
>medium-sized|TRBJ2-1|TRBV27
CASSIRQGAANEQFF
>medium-sized|TRBJ2-2|TRBV7-7
CASSPSGLTTGELFF
>NA|TRBJ2-2|TRBV6-5
CASSYSRLAGAPGELFF
>NA|TRBJ1-2|TRBV9
CASSVAPRVELGGYTF
>NA|TRBJ1-5|TRBV19
CASSIQVDQPQHF
>NA|TRBJ2-5|TRBV5-1
CASSLGPGGTQETQYF
>large|TRBJ2-2|TRBV20-1
CSARGFTSGSPGELFF
>NA|TRBJ2-1|TRBV7-8
CVSTSGAGYNEQFF
>large|TRBJ2-5|TRBV3-1
CASSQGTSGTQYF
>large|TRBJ1-6|TRBV20-1
CSARPGGSYNSPLHF
>NA|TRBJ2-5|TRBV5-6
CASSLPSGSQETQYF
>few|TRBJ2-1|TRBV2
CASSEGQGFSGAYNEQFF
>medium-sized|TRBJ1-2|TRBV24-1
CATSERQGAYGYTF
>NA|TRBJ1-4|TRBV7-9
CASGDQTGIVEKLFF
>NA|TRBJ1-4|TRBV7-6
CASSSQRGSEEKLFF
>NA|TRBJ1-1|TRBV30
CAWSLQGGVTEAFF
>many|TRBJ2-2|TRBV6-5
CASSYSIWDRGTGELFF
>NA|TRBJ1-2|TRBV28
CASSLLAGADYGYTF
>few|TRBJ2-7|TRBV5-4
CASGLAGGYEQYF
>NA|TRBJ2-7|TRBV5-1
CASSIRDRSYEQYF
>few|TRBJ2-7|TRBV20-1
CGAASGNYEQYF
>NA|TRBJ2-5|TRBV7-8
CASSLGAGEGGETQYF
>many|TRBJ2-1|TRBV9
CASSDRVQTGEQFF
>NA|TRBJ2-5|TRBV6-2/TRBV6-3
CASSLGALAGPQETQYF
>NA|TRBJ2-1|TRBV9
CASSVTSGSGNEQFF
>few|TRBJ2-5|TRBV3-1
CASSPWTGEGETQYF
>NA|TRBJ2-3|TRBV7-2
CASSLAGGGSTDTQYF
>many|TRBJ2-7|TRBV7-2
CASSFRTGPNEQYF
>NA|TRBJ1-5|TRBV20-1
CSAIDRLPNQPQHF
>NA|TRBJ2-7|TRBV7-8
CASSSTRWEGRAYEQYF
>NA|TRBJ1-1|TRBV7-2
CASSFSGGVNTEAFF
>hyperexpanded|TRBJ2-1|TRBV7-2
CASSLVPGLAGGRDEQFF
>few|TRBJ1-1|TRBV6-5
CASSLYRDKEAFF
>NA|TRBJ2-3|TRBV5-1
CASSPWTVTDTQYF
>NA|TRBJ2-7|TRBV27
CASRGLVVGEQYF
>few|TRBJ1-4|TRBV5-1
CASSLGGTGNEKLFF